This T cell receptor (beta chain) was sequenced for a study of CD8 T cells in Susac syndrome (dated by TCRdb to between 2019 and 2020). Notes on the research overall: The study used repertoire sequencing to test whether antigen drove CD8+ T cell activation and differentiation in Susac syndrome. What the work shows at the level of the full study, not this receptor alone: The TCR sequencing and HLA analysis was acknowledged to have included a relatively small number of individuals.

Peripheral blood CD8+ and CD4+ T cells from healthy donors, Susac syndrome patients and multiple sclerosis patients were profiled by high-throughput TCR beta sequencing. Healthy donors were included as age- and sex-matched controls. Bulk CD8+ and CD4+ T cells were purified by magnetic negative isolation, while CD8+ TEMRA cells were enriched using FACS. Blood was drawn into EDTA tubes, processed within 24 hours, and PBMCs were isolated by density gradient centrifugation. PBMCs intended for TCR sequencing were frozen in liquid nitrogen and were later thawed in a 37 degrees C water bath. Purity of sorted or isolated CD4+, CD8+ and CD8+ TEMRA cells was at least 90%. With regard to this clonotype: Its antigen has not been determined. Base-call qualities are not available, and no considerably larger clone is one nucleotide away.

V is cut back by 2 bases and J by 3 bases, with 4 bases in the junction unmatched. From the germline V gene, CDR1 is SGHTA and CDR2 is FQGTGA. The CDR3 measures 15 amino acids from cysteine to phenylalanine. Only the CDR3 DNA is retained, 45 bases long and in frame from the first base. RNA was extracted using the RNeasy kit, and about 0.45 to 1 ug of the RNA was reverse transcribed with random hexamers. The immunoSEQ multiplex PCR assay, which covers 54 Vbeta and 13 Jbeta segments, was used to amplify TCR beta CDR3 regions. To correct PCR amplification bias, a synthetic template baseline was used for both primer optimization and computational correction. The paper's processing steps were these. Reads were annotated to V, D and J genes according to IMGT and were analyzed with immunoSEQ Analyzer, with only productive sequences retained. Clonality was computed as one minus Shannon entropy normalized by log2 of the number of productive unique sequences. For each patient and control, public and private clones were evaluated among the 100 most prevalent clones. A clone was defined as Susac-specific if it was absent from the healthy and MS cohorts, from around 960 published viral clones and from other ImmuneACCESS disease sequences. TCRdb redid the processing of the public reads, applying fastp at Q25 and MiXCR, and retained in-frame beta chains. Each CDR3 protein gets just one entry, which takes the most common genes and DNA from the rows behind it. TCRdb, not the authors, supplied the V and J calls. This sample is represented by approximately 170,000 distinct CDR3 sequences; 92% of them were singletons. Of the sample, approximately 0.073% falls within the top ten clones.

The chain employs TRBV7-3 and TRBJ2-4, and TRBD2 matches 7 of the central bases. The sample taken for sequencing was CD4+ T cells from PBMCs. The sequence derives from a human donor in good health. Read as DNA, the sequence is TGTGCCAGCAGCTTAGGGGGAGGGGACAAAAACATTCAGTACTTC. Translated, it reads CASSLGGGDKNIQYF.